The sequence of this T cell receptor (beta chain) was determined in a study of blood T cells in healthy people across ages. V was pared by 5 bases and J by 7 bases, with 18 bases between. There are 14 residues in the CDR3. Germline CDR1 reads MNHEY; CDR2 reads SVGAGI. With a J-beta primer mix and a sample-barcoded 5' primer, a second PCR ran roughly 6 to 12 cycles. MiXCR, applied by TCRdb to the 5' RACE reads, yields one record per CDR3 protein. The sample shows some 1.4 million distinct CDR3 sequences, around 42% of them seen only once. Sequencing was carried out using blood. The chain joins TRBV6-5 to TRBJ2-7; D might be TRBD1 (6 bases). The clonotype was recovered from a woman younger than 35 in good health. The CDR3 loop reads CASSGQGWVGEQYF. The DNA for the CDR3 is TGTGCCAGCAGTGGGCAGGGGTGGGTTGGGGAGCAGTACTTC.